These T cell receptor beta chains were read from a single sample in a study of blood T cell repertoires in COVID-19. TCRdb keeps only in-frame clones here, not all; method: immunoSEQ multiplex PCR. The profile covers roughly 120,000 clones, with about 90% appearing a single time and roughly 8% taken by the ten largest. The specimen sequenced was peripheral blood. These receptors were obtained from a human donor in a cohort sampled during active COVID-19. The CDR3 runs from the conserved cysteine through the conserved F or W. The D gene is left open where the match is weak. Only some rows state a clone size, as once, few, many or a class for expanded clones.

>-|-|TRBV3-1/TRBV3-2|TRBJ2-3
CASSRTSDTQYF
TGTGCCAGCAGCCGTACTTCAGATACGCAGTATTTT
>-|-|TRBV2|TRBJ1-6
CASSPGYNSPLHF
TGTGCCAGCAGTCCGGGGTATAATTCACCCCTCCACTTT
>-|-|TRBV6-5|TRBJ1-5
CASRGRGFSNQPQHF
TGTGCCAGCAGGGGTAGGGGGTTTAGCAATCAGCCCCAGCATTTT
>-|-|TRBV2|TRBJ1-2
CASSEQGSYGYTF
TGTGCCAGCAGTGAACAGGGGTCCTATGGCTACACCTTC
>-|-|TRBV6-1|TRBJ1-5
CASSETRQNSNQPQHF
TGTGCCAGCAGTGAAACGAGACAAAATAGCAATCAGCCCCAGCATTTT
>-|TRBD2|TRBV5-4|TRBJ2-3
CASSLELAGVGDTQYF
TGTGCCAGCAGCTTGGAACTAGCGGGAGTTGGTGATACGCAGTATTTT
>-|-|TRBV2|TRBJ2-1
CASSLEGGNEQFF
TGTGCCAGCAGCCTCGAGGGCGGAAATGAGCAGTTCTTC
>-|TRBD1|TRBV2|TRBJ1-3
CASSQTDRASGNTIYF
TGTGCCAGCAGCCAAACTGACAGGGCCTCTGGAAACACCATATATTTT
>once|TRBD2|TRBV6-6|TRBJ2-1
CASSARTSGNEQFF
TGTGCCAGCAGTGCCCGGACTAGCGGGAATGAGCAGTTCTTC
>-|-|TRBV30|TRBJ2-7
CAWSYRSSYEQYF
TGTGCCTGGAGTTACAGGAGCTCCTACGAGCAGTACTTC
>-|-|TRBV20-1|TRBJ1-2
CSASTGTLYGYTF
TGCAGTGCTAGTACAGGGACACTCTATGGCTACACCTTC
>-|-|TRBV7-9|TRBJ1-2
CASSLTQANYGYTF
TGTGCCAGCAGCTTAACACAGGCGAACTATGGCTACACCTTC
>-|TRBD1|TRBV2|TRBJ1-4
CASIPDRGRSEKLFF
TGTGCCAGCATACCTGACAGGGGCAGAAGTGAAAAACTGTTTTTT
>-|-|TRBV27|TRBJ2-4
CASSLLYDYLAKNIQYF
TGTGCCAGCAGTTTATTGTATGATTACTTAGCCAAAAACATTCAGTACTTC
>-|-|TRBV11-2|TRBJ1-5
CASSPRQGSSNQPQHF
TGTGCCAGCAGCCCGCGGCAGGGATCTAGCAATCAGCCCCAGCATTTT
>-|TRBD2|TRBV15|TRBJ2-5
CATSRAQRGRETQYF
TGTGCCACCAGCAGAGCCCAGCGGGGCCGCGAGACCCAGTACTTC
>-|-|TRBV27|TRBJ2-7
CASSATTAFYEQYF
TGTGCCAGCAGTGCCACGACAGCCTTCTACGAGCAGTACTTC
>-|TRBD1|TRBV5-1|TRBJ1-2
CASSLDGQGGYGYTF
TGCGCCAGCAGCTTGGACGGACAGGGCGGTTATGGCTACACCTTC
>-|-|TRBV9|TRBJ2-7
CASSIQTGDPSYEQYF
TGTGCCAGCAGCATCCAAACGGGAGACCCCTCCTACGAGCAGTACTTC
>-|TRBD2|TRBV30|TRBJ2-5
CAWSQLAGGETQYF
TGTGCCTGGAGCCAACTAGCGGGGGGAGAGACCCAGTACTTC
>-|-|TRBV21-1|TRBJ2-7
CASSWSDKHSYEQYF
TGTGCCAGCAGCTGGTCGGACAAACACTCCTACGAGCAGTACTTC
>-|-|TRBV7-6|TRBJ1-4
CASSLGGLATNEKLFF
TGTGCCAGCAGCTTGGGGGGACTTGCAACTAATGAAAAACTGTTTTTT
>-|-|TRBV30|TRBJ2-7
CAWSKQYEQYF
TGTGCCTGGAGTAAACAATACGAGCAGTACTTC
>-|-|TRBV5-8|TRBJ2-5
CASGFQTGVQETQYF
TGTGCCAGCGGTTTCCAAACGGGTGTTCAGGAGACCCAGTACTTC
>-|-|TRBV9|TRBJ1-1
CASSPRTENTEAFF
TGTGCCAGCAGCCCCCGGACAGAGAACACTGAAGCTTTCTTT
>-|-|TRBV5-1|TRBJ1-6
CASSLGLLKENSPLHF
TGCGCCAGCAGCTTGGGACTCTTAAAAGAGAATTCACCCCTCCACTTT
>-|-|TRBV9|TRBJ2-7
CASSVSGLSYEQYF
TGTGCCAGCAGCGTGAGCGGGCTCAGCTACGAGCAGTACTTC
>-|TRBD1|TRBV24-1|TRBJ2-5
CATSGRTGSPQETQYF
TGTGCCACCAGTGGGCGGACAGGGAGTCCCCAAGAGACCCAGTACTTC
>-|TRBD1|TRBV24-1|TRBJ2-7
CATSDFRTGTYEQYF
TGTGCCACCAGTGATTTTCGGACAGGTACCTACGAGCAGTACTTC
>few|TRBD1|TRBV3-1/TRBV3-2|TRBJ2-7
CASSQGLGTGAYEQYF
TGTGCCAGCAGCCAAGGTTTGGGGACAGGAGCCTACGAGCAGTACTTC